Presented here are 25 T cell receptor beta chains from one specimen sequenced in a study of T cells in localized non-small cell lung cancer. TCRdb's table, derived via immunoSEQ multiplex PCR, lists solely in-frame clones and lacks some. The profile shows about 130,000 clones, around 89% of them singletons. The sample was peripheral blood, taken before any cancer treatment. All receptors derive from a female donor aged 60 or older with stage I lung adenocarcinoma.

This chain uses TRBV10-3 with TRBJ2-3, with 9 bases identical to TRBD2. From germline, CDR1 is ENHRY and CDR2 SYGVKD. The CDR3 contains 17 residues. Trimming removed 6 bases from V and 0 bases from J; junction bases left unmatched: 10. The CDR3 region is CAIRETITSGSTDTQYF. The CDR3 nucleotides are TGTGCCATCAGGGAGACCATCACTAGCGGGAGCACAGATACGCAGTATTTT.

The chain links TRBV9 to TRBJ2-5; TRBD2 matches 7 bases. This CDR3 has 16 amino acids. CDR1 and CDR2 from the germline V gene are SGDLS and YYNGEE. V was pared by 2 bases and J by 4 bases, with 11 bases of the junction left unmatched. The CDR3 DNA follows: TGTGCCAGCAGCGTTGAGACTAGCCACTTCGGAGAGACCCAGTACTTC. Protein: CASSVETSHFGETQYF.

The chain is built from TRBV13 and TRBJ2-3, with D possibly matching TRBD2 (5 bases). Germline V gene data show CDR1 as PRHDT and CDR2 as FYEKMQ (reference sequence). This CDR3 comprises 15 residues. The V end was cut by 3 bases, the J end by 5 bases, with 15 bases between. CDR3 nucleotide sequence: TGTGCCAGCAGCTTTTGGACCGAGGGTCGAGATACGCAGTATTTT. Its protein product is CASSFWTEGRDTQYF. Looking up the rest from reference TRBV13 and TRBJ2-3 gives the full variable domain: AAGVIQSPRHLIKEKRETATLKCYPIPRHDTVYWYQQGPGQDPQFLISFYEKMQSDKGSIPDRFSAQQFSDYHSELNMSSLELGDSALYFCASSFWTEGRDTQYFGPGTRLTVL.

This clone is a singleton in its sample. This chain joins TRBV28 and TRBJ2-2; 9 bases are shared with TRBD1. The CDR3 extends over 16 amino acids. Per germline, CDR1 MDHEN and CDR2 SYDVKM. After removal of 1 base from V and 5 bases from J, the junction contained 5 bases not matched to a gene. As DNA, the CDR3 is TGTGCCAGCAGTTTATCGGACAGGGGTATTACCGGGGAGCTGTTTTTT. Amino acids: CASSLSDRGITGELFF.

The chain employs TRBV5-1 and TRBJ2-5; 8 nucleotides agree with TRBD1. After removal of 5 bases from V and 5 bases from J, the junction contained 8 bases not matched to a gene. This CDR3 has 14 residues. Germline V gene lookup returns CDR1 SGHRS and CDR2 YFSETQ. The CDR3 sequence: CASSSDRGWETQYF. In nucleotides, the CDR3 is TGCGCCAGCAGTTCCGACAGGGGCTGGGAGACCCAGTACTTC.

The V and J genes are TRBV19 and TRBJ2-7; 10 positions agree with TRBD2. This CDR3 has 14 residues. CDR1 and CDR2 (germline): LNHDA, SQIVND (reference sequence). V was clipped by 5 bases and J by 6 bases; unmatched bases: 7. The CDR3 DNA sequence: TGTGCCAGTAGTCAACCGGGACTAGCGAGCGAGCAGTACTTC. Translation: CASSQPGLASEQYF.

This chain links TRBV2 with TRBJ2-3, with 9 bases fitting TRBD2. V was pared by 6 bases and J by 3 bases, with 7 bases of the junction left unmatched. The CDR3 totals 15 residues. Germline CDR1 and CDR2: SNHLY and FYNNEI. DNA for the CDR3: TGTGCCAGCAGAGGATTAGCGGGAGATACAGATACGCAGTATTTT. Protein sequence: CASRGLAGDTDTQYF.

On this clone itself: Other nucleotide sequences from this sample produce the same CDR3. The CDR3 sequence is CASSRDRVVNEQFF. CDR3 in DNA: TGTGCCAGCAGCCGGGACCGCGTAGTGAATGAGCAGTTCTTC. The chain links TRBV28 to TRBJ2-1; the D gene could be TRBD1 or TRBD2 (5 bases each). Trimming took off 6 bases at V and 7 bases at J, with 16 bases between the two ends. Germline CDR1 MDHEN, CDR2 SYDVKM. CDR3 length equals 14 residues.

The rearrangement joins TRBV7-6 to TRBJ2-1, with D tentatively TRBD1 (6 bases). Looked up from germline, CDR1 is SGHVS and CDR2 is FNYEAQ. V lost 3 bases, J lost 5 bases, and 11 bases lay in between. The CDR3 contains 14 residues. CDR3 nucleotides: TGTGCCAGCAGCTTTGGGACACGGGACAATGAGCAGTTCTTC. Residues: CASSFGTRDNEQFF. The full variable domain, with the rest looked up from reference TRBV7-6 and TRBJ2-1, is GAGVSQSPRYKVTKRGQDVALRCDPISGHVSLYWYRQALGQGPEFLTYFNYEAQQDKSGLPNDRFSAERPEGSISTLTIQRTEQRDSAMYRCASSFGTRDNEQFFGPGTRLTVL.

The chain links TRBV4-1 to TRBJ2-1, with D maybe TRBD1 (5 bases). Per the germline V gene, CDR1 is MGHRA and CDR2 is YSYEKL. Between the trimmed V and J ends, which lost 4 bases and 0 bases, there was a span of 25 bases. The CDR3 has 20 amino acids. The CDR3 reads CASSPLGRAGRGSSYNEQFF. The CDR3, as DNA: TGCGCCAGCAGCCCCTTGGGCCGAGCAGGGCGAGGAAGCTCCTACAATGAGCAGTTCTTC.

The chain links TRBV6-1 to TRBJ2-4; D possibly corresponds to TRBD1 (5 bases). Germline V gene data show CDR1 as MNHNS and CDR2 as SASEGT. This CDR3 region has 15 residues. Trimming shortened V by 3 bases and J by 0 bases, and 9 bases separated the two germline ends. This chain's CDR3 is CASSDAGLAKNIQYF. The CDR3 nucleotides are TGTGCCAGCAGTGACGCAGGGCTAGCCAAAAACATTCAGTACTTC.

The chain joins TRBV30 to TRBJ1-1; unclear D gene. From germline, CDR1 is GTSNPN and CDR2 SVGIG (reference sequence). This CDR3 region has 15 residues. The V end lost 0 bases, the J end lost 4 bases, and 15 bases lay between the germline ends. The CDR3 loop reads CAWSVRKGTGTEAFF. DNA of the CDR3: TGTGCCTGGAGTGTAAGGAAGGGTACGGGCACTGAAGCTTTCTTT.

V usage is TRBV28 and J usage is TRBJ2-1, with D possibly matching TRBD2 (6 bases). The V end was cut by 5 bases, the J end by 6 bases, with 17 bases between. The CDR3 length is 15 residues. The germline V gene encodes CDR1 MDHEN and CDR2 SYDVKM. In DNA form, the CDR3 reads TGTGCCAGCAGTCCACATACGGCCGGGGGCAATGAGCAGTTCTTC. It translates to CASSPHTAGGNEQFF.

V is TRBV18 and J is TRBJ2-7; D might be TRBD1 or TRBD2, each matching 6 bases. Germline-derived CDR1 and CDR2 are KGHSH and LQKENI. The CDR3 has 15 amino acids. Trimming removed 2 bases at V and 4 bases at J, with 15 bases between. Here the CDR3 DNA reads TGTGCCAGCTCACCATACGGCGGGACACGGTACGAGCAGTACTTC. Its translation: CASSPYGGTRYEQYF.

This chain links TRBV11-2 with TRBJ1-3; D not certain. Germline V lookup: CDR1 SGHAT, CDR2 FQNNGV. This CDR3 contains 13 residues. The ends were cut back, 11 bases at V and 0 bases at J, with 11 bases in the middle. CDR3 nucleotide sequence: TGTGCCGTCCCGGCAGTCTCTGGAAACACCATATATTTT. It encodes CAVPAVSGNTIYF.

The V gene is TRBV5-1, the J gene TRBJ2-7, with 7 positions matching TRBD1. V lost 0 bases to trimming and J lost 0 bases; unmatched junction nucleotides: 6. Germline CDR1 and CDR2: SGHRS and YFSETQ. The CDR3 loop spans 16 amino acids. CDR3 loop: CASSLGQGLASYEQYF. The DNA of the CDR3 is TGCGCCAGCAGCTTGGGACAGGGTTTGGCCTCCTACGAGCAGTACTTC.

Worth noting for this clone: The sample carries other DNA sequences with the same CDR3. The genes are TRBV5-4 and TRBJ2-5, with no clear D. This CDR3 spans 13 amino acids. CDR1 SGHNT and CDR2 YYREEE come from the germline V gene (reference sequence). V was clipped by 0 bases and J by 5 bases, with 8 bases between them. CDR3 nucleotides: TGTGCCAGCAGCTTGGGGCTGCGGGAGACCCAGTACTTC. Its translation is CASSLGLRETQYF.

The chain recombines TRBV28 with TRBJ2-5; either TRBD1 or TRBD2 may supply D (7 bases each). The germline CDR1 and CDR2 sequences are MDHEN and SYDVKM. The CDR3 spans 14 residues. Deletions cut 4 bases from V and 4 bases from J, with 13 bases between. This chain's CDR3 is CASSWQGGRETQYF. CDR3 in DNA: TGTGCCAGCAGTTGGCAGGGGGGGAGAGAGACCCAGTACTTC.

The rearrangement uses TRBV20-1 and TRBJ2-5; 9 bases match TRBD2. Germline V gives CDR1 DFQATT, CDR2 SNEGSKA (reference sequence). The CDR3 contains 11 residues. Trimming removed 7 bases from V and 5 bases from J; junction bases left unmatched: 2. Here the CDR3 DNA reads TGCAGTGGCGGGAGGGGGGAGACCCAGTACTTC. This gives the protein CSGGRGETQYF.

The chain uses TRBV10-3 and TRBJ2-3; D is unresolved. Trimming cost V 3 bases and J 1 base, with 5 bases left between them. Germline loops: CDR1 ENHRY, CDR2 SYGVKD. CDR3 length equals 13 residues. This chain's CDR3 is CAISDVGTDTQYF. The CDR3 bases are TGTGCCATCAGTGATGTTGGCACAGATACGCAGTATTTT.

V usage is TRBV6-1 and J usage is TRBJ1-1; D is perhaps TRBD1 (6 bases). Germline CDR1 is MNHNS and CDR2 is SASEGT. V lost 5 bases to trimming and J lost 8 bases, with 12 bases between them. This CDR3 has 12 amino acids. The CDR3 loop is CASSNSGVEAFF. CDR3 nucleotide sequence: TGTGCCAGCAGTAACTCAGGGGTGGAAGCTTTCTTT.

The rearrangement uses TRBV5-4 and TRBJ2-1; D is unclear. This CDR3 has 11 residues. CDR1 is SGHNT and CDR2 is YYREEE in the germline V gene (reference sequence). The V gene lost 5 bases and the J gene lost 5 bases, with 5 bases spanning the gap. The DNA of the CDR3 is TGTGCCAGCAGGTCCGACAATGAGCAGTTCTTC. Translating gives CASRSDNEQFF.

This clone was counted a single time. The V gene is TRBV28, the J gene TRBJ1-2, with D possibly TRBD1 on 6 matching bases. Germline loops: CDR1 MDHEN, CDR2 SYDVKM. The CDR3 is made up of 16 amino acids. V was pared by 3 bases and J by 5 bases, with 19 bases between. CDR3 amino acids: CASSLGGTQGGYGYTF. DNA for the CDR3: TGTGCCAGCAGTTTGGGGGGAACCCAAGGGGGATATGGCTACACCTTC.

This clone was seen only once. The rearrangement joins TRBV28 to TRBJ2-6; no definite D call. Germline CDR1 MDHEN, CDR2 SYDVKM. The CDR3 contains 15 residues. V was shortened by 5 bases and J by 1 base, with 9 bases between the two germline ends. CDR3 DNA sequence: TGTGCCAGCAGTCCTCCACTGTCTGGGGCCAACGTCCTGACTTTC. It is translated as CASSPPLSGANVLTF.

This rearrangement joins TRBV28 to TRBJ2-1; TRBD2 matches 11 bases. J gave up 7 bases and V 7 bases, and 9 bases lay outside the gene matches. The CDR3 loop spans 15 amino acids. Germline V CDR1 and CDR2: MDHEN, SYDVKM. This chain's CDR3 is CASTTSGGTSNEQFF. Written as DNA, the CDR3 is TGTGCCAGCACTACTAGCGGGGGAACTAGTAATGAGCAGTTCTTC.